These T cell receptor beta chains were read from a single sample in a study of CD8+CD57+ T cells in acquired aplastic anemia. TCRdb passed the reads through MiXCR, listing each CDR3 protein once. The sample carries under 200,000 distinct CDR3 sequences, 48% recorded once. The specimen sequenced was sorted CD4+, CD8+, or CD8+CD57+ T cells (not recorded which) from PBMCs. These receptors originate from a human donor with aplastic anemia. The CDR3 runs from the conserved cysteine through the conserved F or W. A D gene is named only where the DNA matches it firmly. Clone size is not always given. Where it is, it says once, few, many or a class for expanded clones.

v_call	d_call	clone_size	j_call	cdr3_nt	cdr3_aa
TRBV9	NA	many	TRBJ2-1	TGTGCCAGCAGTCGACAGGCACCACCCCCCTACAATGAGCAGTTCTTC	CASSRQAPPPYNEQFF
TRBV7-3	NA	NA	TRBJ2-3	TGTGCCAGCAGCTTAAAGGGGGCAGATACGCAGTATTTT	CASSLKGADTQYF
TRBV15	TRBD1	many	TRBJ2-3	TGTGCCACCAGCTGGGACAGGGGGACAGATACGCAGTATTTT	CATSWDRGTDTQYF
TRBV5-1	NA	NA	TRBJ1-3	TGCGCCTCCTCCTCGGGGGGCTCGGGAAACACCATATATTTT	CASSSGGSGNTIYF
TRBV27	NA	NA	TRBJ2-7	TGTGCCAGCAGTCCCCAGGGAGCTGGGAACGAGCAGTACTTC	CASSPQGAGNEQYF
TRBV25-1	NA	few	TRBJ1-2	TGTGCCAGCAGTGACTTAAACTATAACTATGGCTACACCTTC	CASSDLNYNYGYTF
TRBV10-2	NA	NA	TRBJ2-7	TGCGCCAGCATCCAGAGGGGGAGCTCCTACGAGCAGTACTTC	CASIQRGSSYEQYF
TRBV9	NA	NA	TRBJ1-2	TGTGCCAGCAGCACCTCGGGACAAGACTATGGCTACACCTTC	CASSTSGQDYGYTF
TRBV5-4	NA	many	TRBJ1-2	TGTGCCAGCAGCCCCCTGCAGGGTCCCAGGGGCTACACCTTC	CASSPLQGPRGYTF
TRBV20-1	NA	NA	TRBJ1-1	TGCAGTGCTCTCCGGGACGAAGCTTTCTTT	CSALRDEAFF
TRBV9	NA	many	TRBJ2-3	TGTGCCAGCAGCGCGAGAGCGGACGCAGATACGCAGTATTTT	CASSARADADTQYF
TRBV4-1	TRBD2	many	TRBJ2-7	TGCGCCAGCAGCCAAGTGCCTAGCGGGAGGGACGAGCAGTACTTC	CASSQVPSGRDEQYF
TRBV20-1	TRBD1	NA	TRBJ1-2	TGCAGTGCTAGAGCCGGTGGGACAGGGGGTTACGGCTACACCTTC	CSARAGGTGGYGYTF
TRBV7-6	TRBD2	NA	TRBJ2-3	TGTGCCAGCAGCTTAGCGGTGCGAGGCGGGGGGACAGATACGCAGTATTTT	CASSLAVRGGGTDTQYF
TRBV19	NA	NA	TRBJ1-5	TGTGCCAGTAGTGAAGGGACTGACCGACACCAGCCCCAGCATTTT	CASSEGTDRHQPQHF
TRBV10-3	NA	NA	TRBJ2-7	TGTGCCATCAGTCGCGGGACAGTAACAGGCTACGAGCAGTACTTC	CAISRGTVTGYEQYF
TRBV5-4	NA	many	TRBJ2-7	TGTGCCAGCAGACGAAACCATCATCCAGGTTCCTACGACGAGCAGTACTTC	CASRRNHHPGSYDEQYF
TRBV6-1	NA	NA	TRBJ1-2	TGTGCCAGCAGTGAAGGGGTGTCTAACTATGGCTACACCTTC	CASSEGVSNYGYTF
TRBV10-3	NA	many	TRBJ1-5	TGTGCCATCAGTGACGACTATCAGCCCCAGCATTTT	CAISDDYQPQHF
TRBV12-3/TRBV12-4	NA	many	TRBJ1-2	TGTGCCAGCAGTAGCCCCGGGGGGGCTGCTGGCTACACCTTC	CASSSPGGAAGYTF
TRBV20-1	TRBD2	NA	TRBJ2-1	TGCAGTGCTCGAGCCCTAGCGGGCCTCAATGAGCAGTTCTTC	CSARALAGLNEQFF
TRBV10-3	NA	few	TRBJ1-1	TGTGCCATCCGTCGGGGGACTGAAGCTTTCTTT	CAIRRGTEAFF
TRBV20-1	TRBD1	once	TRBJ1-2	TGCAGTGCGACCAGTCGGACAGGGAATGGCTACACCTTC	CSATSRTGNGYTF
TRBV12-3/TRBV12-4	NA	many	TRBJ2-7	TGTGCCAGCAGTTTAGTGACCCCCGACTACGAGCAGTACTTC	CASSLVTPDYEQYF
TRBV6-5	TRBD2	many	TRBJ2-1	TGTGCCAGCAGTTATTCGGGGGGTGAGCAGTTCTTC	CASSYSGGEQFF
TRBV20-1	NA	NA	TRBJ1-2	TGCAGTGCTAGGGGAGGGGACTATGGCTACACCTTC	CSARGGDYGYTF
TRBV7-2	NA	few	TRBJ1-3	TGTGCCAGCAGCTTAGGGGAGGGAAACACCATATATTTT	CASSLGEGNTIYF
TRBV29-1	TRBD2	NA	TRBJ2-7	TGCAGCGTTGACGGGGGGGTTCGGAACGAGCAGTACTTC	CSVDGGVRNEQYF
TRBV2	NA	few	TRBJ2-7	TGTGCCATCGACGGGGCAGGCCCCTACGAGCAGTACTTC	CAIDGAGPYEQYF
TRBV20-1	NA	NA	TRBJ2-3	TGCAGTGCTTCCGGGGCCATAGGCCCAGATACGCAGTATTTT	CSASGAIGPDTQYF
TRBV20-1	NA	NA	TRBJ2-2	TGCAGTGCTGCGGGGTCTGGGGAGCTGTTTTTT	CSAAGSGELFF
TRBV7-7	TRBD2	once	TRBJ2-3	TGTGCTAGCAGCTTAGCGGGGGGCACAGATACGCTGTATTTT	CASSLAGGTDTLYF
TRBV19	NA	NA	TRBJ1-1	TGTGCCAGCACCAGTGGGGTCACTGAAGCTTTCTTT	CASTSGVTEAFF
TRBV6-2/TRBV6-3	TRBD1	NA	TRBJ1-4	TGTGCCAGCAGTTCCAGGGGGCGAACTAATGAAAAACTGTTTTTT	CASSSRGRTNEKLFF
TRBV20-1	NA	NA	TRBJ2-7	TGCAGTGATGCCTACGAGCAGTACTTC	CSDAYEQYF
TRBV11-2	NA	NA	TRBJ2-3	TGTGCCAGCAACTGGTATGCGGGGATGGGAGATACGCAGTATTTT	CASNWYAGMGDTQYF
TRBV7-3	NA	NA	TRBJ2-7	TGTGCCAGCAGCCATGAGCGGGACACCTACGAGCAGTACTTC	CASSHERDTYEQYF
TRBV20-1	TRBD1	NA	TRBJ2-7	TGCAGTGCTCAGGACAGGGGGGACGAGCAGTACTTC	CSAQDRGDEQYF
TRBV7-2	NA	NA	TRBJ1-1	TGTGCCAGCAGCCTCACGCGGGGAGATGAAGCTTTCTTT	CASSLTRGDEAFF
TRBV20-1	NA	many	TRBJ1-1	TGCAGTGCTAGATTCCAGGGTCGAGGCACTGAAGCTTTCTTT	CSARFQGRGTEAFF
TRBV19	NA	NA	TRBJ1-2	TGTGCCAGTAGGTATAGCAACGATGGCTACACCTTC	CASRYSNDGYTF
TRBV12-3/TRBV12-4	NA	NA	TRBJ2-1	TGTGCCAGCAGTCGCAGGGGGGGGCAGTTCTTC	CASSRRGGQFF
TRBV19	TRBD2	many	TRBJ2-7	TGTGCCAGTAGTTTTAGCGGGAGCCACGAGCAGTACTTC	CASSFSGSHEQYF
TRBV24-1	NA	NA	TRBJ1-4	TGTGCCACCAGCGACAGATCAACTAATGAAAAACTGTTTTTT	CATSDRSTNEKLFF
TRBV10-3	NA	few	TRBJ2-1	TGTGCCATCAAGGCTAGCGAGTACAATGAGCAGTTCTTC	CAIKASEYNEQFF
TRBV5-1	NA	many	TRBJ2-1	TGCGCCAGCAGCTTGGAAGGAGCACCCCTGAATGAGCAGTTCTTC	CASSLEGAPLNEQFF
TRBV19	TRBD1	few	TRBJ2-1	TGTGCCAGTAGTATCACCGGGACAGGATACAATGAGCAGTTCTTC	CASSITGTGYNEQFF
TRBV4-1	NA	few	TRBJ1-1	TGCGCCAGCAGCCAAGGCAGGTTTGACACTGAAGCTTTCTTT	CASSQGRFDTEAFF
TRBV24-1	TRBD2	many	TRBJ2-5	TGTGCCACCAGTGATTTAGGACTAGCGGGCACAGGGGAAGGGACCCAGTACTTC	CATSDLGLAGTGEGTQYF
TRBV7-9	TRBD2	many	TRBJ2-5	TGTGCCAGCAGCCGAGGGCAGCGGGATGAAGAGACCCAGTACTTC	CASSRGQRDEETQYF
TRBV25-1	NA	NA	TRBJ1-1	TGTGCCAGCAGTGAACTTGGGCCCAAGAACACTGAAGCTTTCTTT	CASSELGPKNTEAFF
TRBV7-9	NA	many	TRBJ2-7	TGTGCCAGCACCTCTCGTGGGGAAGTGGACACCTACGAGCAGTACTTC	CASTSRGEVDTYEQYF
TRBV12-3/TRBV12-4	NA	few	TRBJ1-1	TGTGCCAGCAGTTTATTAGGGGGTGGGGCTGAAGCTTTCTTT	CASSLLGGGAEAFF